This T cell receptor beta chain emerged from a study of blood T cells in healthy people across ages. A second 7 to 11 cycle PCR used barcoded and J-beta primers. TCRdb re-derived calls from the 5' RACE reads in MiXCR, one entry per CDR3 protein. In the table there are hundreds of thousands of distinct CDR3 sequences, 32% of which are singletons. Peripheral blood, approximately 10 milliliters per donor, was collected. Samples each yielded at least 5.5 micrograms of total RNA. The CDR3 is made up of 15 amino acids. The V segment lost 1 base and the J segment 4 bases; nucleotides outside the gene matches: 6. Germline V gene data show CDR1 as MDHEN and CDR2 as SYDVKM. Whole-study findings and limits: There were more naive CD4+ cells and higher diversity in long-lived donors than in aged donors.

This clonotype was detected ten times or more. Antigen: not known. What was sequenced was blood. V usage is TRBV28 and J usage is TRBJ1-2; 7 bases line up with TRBD1. The receptor's source is an elderly woman in good health. The CDR3 loop reads CASSLLAGGFYGYTF. The CDR3 DNA reads TGTGCCAGCAGTTTATTGGCAGGGGGTTTCTATGGCTACACCTTC.